The 22 T cell receptor beta chains below come from one sample, sequenced in a study of blood T cell repertoires in COVID-19. Repertoires were generated with immunoSEQ multiplex PCR, while TCRdb's copy carries only in-frame clones and drops some. Among under 85,000 clones listed, under 90% were seen once. The sample comprised peripheral blood. Every receptor here comes from a man between 45 and 60 years old with COVID-19, enrolled during active disease.

The DNA of the CDR3 is TGTGCCAGCAGTATTCGTAGCTCCTACAATGAGCAGTTCTTC. Translation: CASSIRSSYNEQFF. J is TRBJ2-1 and V is TRBV6-5; D call uncertain. Germline CDR1 reads MNHEY; CDR2 reads SVGAGI. The CDR3 loop spans 14 amino acids. Between the trimmed V and J ends, which lost 5 bases and 0 bases, there was a span of 8 bases.

The sample holds a few counts of this clone. The chain has TRBV2 and TRBJ2-5; D is uncertain. The CDR3 is 12 amino acids. From germline, CDR1 is SNHLY and CDR2 FYNNEI. The CDR3 DNA is TGTGCTTATTCAGGAAACCAAGAGACCCAGTACTTC. This encodes CAYSGNQETQYF.

This clone was detected only a few times. The rearrangement uses TRBV19 and TRBJ2-5; 7 nucleotides agree with TRBD1. Germline CDR1 and CDR2: LNHDA and SQIVND (reference sequence). The CDR3 is 23 amino acids. Trimming took 4 bases from V and 2 from J; bases not matched to a gene: 31. CDR3 in amino acids: CASSTTEGALFRGSPASQETQYF. The CDR3, as DNA: TGTGCCAGTAGTACCACCGAGGGGGCCCTATTTAGAGGGTCCCCGGCGAGTCAAGAGACCCAGTACTTC.

As DNA, the CDR3 is TGTGCCAGCAGCTTGGTAAACGGACAGGTCGGCTACACCTTC. It specifies CASSLVNGQVGYTF. The rearrangement links TRBV5-4 to TRBJ1-2; TRBD1 matches at 7 bases. The length of the CDR3 is 14 residues. CDR1 and CDR2 from the germline V gene are SGHNT and YYREEE (reference sequence). V lost 0 bases to trimming and J lost 8 bases; unmatched junction nucleotides: 7.

CDR3 residues: CASSAAGVRLSGNTIYF. The DNA for the CDR3 is TGTGCCAGCAGCGCCGCAGGGGTCCGACTCTCTGGAAACACCATATATTTT. The chain employs TRBV5-4 and TRBJ1-3, with a tentative D call TRBD1 (6 bases). This CDR3 is 17 amino acids long. Between the trimmed V and J ends, which lost 4 bases and 0 bases, there was a span of 17 bases. Germline-derived CDR1 and CDR2 are SGHNT and YYREEE (reference sequence).

The CDR3 bases are TGCAGCGTTGAAGAGTGGAGGAAAAATGAGCAGTTCTTC. Residues: CSVEEWRKNEQFF. The chain links TRBV29-1 to TRBJ2-1, with a tentative D call TRBD2 (5 bases). Deletions cut 0 bases from V and 7 bases from J, with 10 bases between. Germline V gives CDR1 SQVTM, CDR2 ANQGSEA. The CDR3 has 13 amino acids.

V usage is TRBV23-1 and J usage is TRBJ1-3; no reliable D call. TRBV23-1 is an ORF, and what it does is uncertain. The CDR3 totals 14 residues. Deletions cut 2 bases from V and 2 bases from J, with 7 bases between. Here the CDR3 reads CASSQPPTGNTIYF. In DNA form, the CDR3 reads TGCGCCAGCAGTCAACCTCCTACTGGAAACACCATATATTTT.

The rearrangement links TRBV19 to TRBJ1-5, with TRBD1 as a possible D gene (5 bases). The V gene lost 10 bases and the J gene lost 2 bases, with 15 bases spanning the gap. The CDR3 runs to 14 residues. The germline gives CDR1 LNHDA, CDR2 SQIVND (reference sequence). The CDR3: CATSPGGGNQPQHF. The CDR3 nucleotides are TGTGCCACTTCCCCGGGAGGGGGCAATCAGCCCCAGCATTTT.

The rearrangement joins TRBV4-2 to TRBJ1-2; 7 nucleotides align to TRBD1. With V trimmed by 0 bases and J by 7 bases, 11 bases remained unmatched. Germline V lookup: CDR1 LGHNA, CDR2 YNFKEQ. This CDR3 is built from 16 residues. The CDR3 sequence is CASSQEVTRGPRGYTF. CDR3 DNA sequence: TGTGCCAGCAGCCAAGAAGTTACGAGGGGGCCCCGTGGCTACACCTTC.

CDR3 DNA: TGCGCCAGCAGCCTCAACAGGGGCACTGAAGCTTTCTTT. As protein: CASSLNRGTEAFF. The chain joins TRBV5-1 to TRBJ1-1; 7 bases are shared with TRBD1. Germline CDR1 is SGHRS and CDR2 is YFSETQ. CDR3 size: 13 residues. V gave up 4 bases and J gave up 4 bases; unmatched junction bases: 4. The full variable domain, its missing parts supplied by reference TRBV5-1 and TRBJ1-1, is KAGVTQTPRYLIKTRGQQVTLSCSPISGHRSVSWYQQTPGQGLQFLFEYFSETQRNKGNFPGRFSGRQFSNSRSEMNVSTLELGDSALYLCASSLNRGTEAFFGQGTRLTVV.

Written as DNA, the CDR3 is TGTGCCAGCAGCTTGTATCGGGGGATGAACACTGAAGCTTTCTTT. It yields the protein CASSLYRGMNTEAFF. This sequence joins TRBV5-4 and TRBJ1-1; weak D call: TRBD1 (5 bases). This CDR3 region has 15 residues. Trimming stripped 1 base from V and 0 bases from J, with 10 bases between. Germline V lookup: CDR1 SGHNT, CDR2 YYREEE (reference sequence).

Regarding this clone: The junction does not match germline at one end; this may be a read error. Other DNA sequences from this sample encode an identical CDR3 as well. The chain links TRBV10-3 to TRBJ2-2; D is perhaps TRBD1 (6 bases). The CDR3 runs 14 residues. Germline V gene sequence: CDR1 ENHRY, CDR2 SYGVKD. The CDR3 loop reads CAISENRVAGELFF. The CDR3 nucleotides are TGTGCCATCAGTGAGAACAGGGTGGCCGGGGAACTGTTTTTT.

The rearrangement uses TRBV21-1 and TRBJ1-5. TRBV21-1 constitutes a pseudogene. This CDR3 comprises 11 residues. The CDR3 is CASSSNQPQHF. The CDR3, as DNA: TGTGCCAGCAGTTCTAATCAGCCCCAGCATTTT.

The chain has TRBV13 and TRBJ2-3, with TRBD2 matching 9 bases. Germline CDR1 PRHDT, CDR2 FYEKMQ (reference sequence). This CDR3 is built from 14 residues. V was pared by 9 bases and J by 0 bases, with 4 bases of the junction left unmatched. In DNA form, the CDR3 reads TGTGCCAGTGGCGGGGGGGGAAGCACAGATACGCAGTATTTT. Its translation: CASGGGGSTDTQYF.

V gene TRBV30 combines with J gene TRBJ2-2; TRBD1 agrees at 8 bases. Germline trimming cut 5 bases from V and 1 base from J; bases unmatched to any gene: 3. Germline loops: CDR1 GTSNPN, CDR2 SVGIG (reference sequence). The CDR3 contains 14 residues. In DNA form, the CDR3 reads TGTGCCTGGGGAGGGACAGGGAACACCGGGGAGCTGTTTTTT. It specifies CAWGGTGNTGELFF.

This rearrangement joins TRBV7-8 to TRBJ2-7, with 8 bases identical to TRBD1. From germline, CDR1 is SGHVS and CDR2 FQNEAQ. This CDR3 comprises 14 residues. V lost 5 bases to trimming and J lost 6 bases; unmatched junction nucleotides: 9. Written as DNA, the CDR3 is TGTGCCAGCAGCCCAGGGACAGGTATGATCGAGCAGTACTTC. Its protein product is CASSPGTGMIEQYF.

The table lists this clone with a count of one. V gene TRBV19 combines with J gene TRBJ2-1; TRBD2 agrees at 14 bases. With V trimmed by 5 bases and J by 16 bases, 7 bases remained unmatched. The germline V gene encodes CDR1 LNHDA and CDR2 SQIVND (reference sequence). The CDR3 is 13 residues long. CDR3 DNA: TGTGCCAGTAGTGCCGGACTAGCGGGGGGCGAATTCTTC. Translating it yields CASSAGLAGGEFF.

The chain uses TRBV2 and TRBJ1-6; no definite D call. Germline V lookup: CDR1 SNHLY, CDR2 FYNNEI. The CDR3 loop spans 15 amino acids. V lost 7 bases and J lost 7, with 17 bases in between. CDR3 sequence (DNA): TGTGCCAGCAAGAGCCGGGGTTACCTAAATTCACCCCTCCACTTT. This codes for CASKSRGYLNSPLHF.

This clone was seen just once. This chain joins TRBV19 and TRBJ2-5; D ambiguous. The V gene's germline CDR1 is LNHDA and CDR2 SQIVND (reference sequence). The CDR3 extends over 13 amino acids. The germline V and J ends were trimmed by 5 bases and 3 bases, with 10 bases remaining between them. The CDR3 region is CASSVSLEETQYF. CDR3 coding DNA: TGTGCCAGTAGTGTAAGCCTAGAAGAGACCCAGTACTTC.

The rearrangement uses TRBV29-1 and TRBJ2-7; 9 positions match TRBD1. The CDR3 loop spans 13 amino acids. V shed 6 bases and J 3 bases; nucleotides not matched to a gene: 6. CDR1 and CDR2 (germline): SQVTM, ANQGSEA. CDR3 in DNA: TGCAGCGTGGCGGGACAGGGAGACTACGAGCAGTACTTC. It codes for CSVAGQGDYEQYF.

This clone was seen only once. The V gene is TRBV6-5, the J gene TRBJ2-7; D is possibly TRBD1 (6 bases). Germline V CDR1 and CDR2: MNHEY, SVGAGI. V was trimmed by 2 bases and J by 4 bases, leaving 15 bases between them. This CDR3 has 15 amino acids. For the CDR3, the DNA is TGTGCCAGCAGTTACCGTCAGGGGAGACAATACGAGCAGTACTTC. As protein: CASSYRQGRQYEQYF.

V and J are TRBV6-5 and TRBJ2-3; 16 nucleotides match TRBD2. The CDR3 has 14 residues. Germline CDR1 is MNHEY and CDR2 is SVGAGI. Trimming cost V 11 bases and J 2 bases; bases outside gene matches: 1. The CDR3, as DNA: TGTGCCGGGACTAGCGGGGGGGACACAGATACGCAGTATTTT. Its translation is CAGTSGGDTDTQYF.